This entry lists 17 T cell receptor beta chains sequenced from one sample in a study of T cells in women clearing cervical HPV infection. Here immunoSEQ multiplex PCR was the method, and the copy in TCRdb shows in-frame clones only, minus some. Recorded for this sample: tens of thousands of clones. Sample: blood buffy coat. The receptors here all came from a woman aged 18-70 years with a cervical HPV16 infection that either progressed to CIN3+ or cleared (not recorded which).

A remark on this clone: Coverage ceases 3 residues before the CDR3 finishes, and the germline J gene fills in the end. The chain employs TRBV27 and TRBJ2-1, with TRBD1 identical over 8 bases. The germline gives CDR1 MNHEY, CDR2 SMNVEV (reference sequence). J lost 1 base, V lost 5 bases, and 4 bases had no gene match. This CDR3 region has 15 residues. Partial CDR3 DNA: TGTGCCAGCAGTCCACGACAGGGGTCCTACAATGAG. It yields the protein CASSPRQGSYNE. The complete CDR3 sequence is CASSPRQGSYNEQFF.

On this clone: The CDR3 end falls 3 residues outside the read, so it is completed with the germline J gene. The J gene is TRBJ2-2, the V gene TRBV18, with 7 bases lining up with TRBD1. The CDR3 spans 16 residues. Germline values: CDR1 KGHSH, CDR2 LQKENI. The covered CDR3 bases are TGTGCCAGCTCACCAACGAGGGACAGCTATAATGAAAAG. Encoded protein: CASSPTRDSYNEK. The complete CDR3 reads CASSPTRDSYNEKLFF. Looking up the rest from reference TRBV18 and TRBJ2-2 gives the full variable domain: NAGVMQNPRHLVRRRGQEARLRCSPMKGHSHVYWYRQLPEEGLKFMVYLQKENIIDESGMPKERFSAEFPKEGPSILRIQQVVRGDSAAYFCASSPTRDSYNEKLFFGEGSRLTVL.

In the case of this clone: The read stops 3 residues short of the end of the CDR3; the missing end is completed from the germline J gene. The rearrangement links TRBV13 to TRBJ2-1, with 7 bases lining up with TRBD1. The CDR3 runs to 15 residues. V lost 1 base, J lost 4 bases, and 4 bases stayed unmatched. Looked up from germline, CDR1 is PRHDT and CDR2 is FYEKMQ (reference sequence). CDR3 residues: CASSLAGGNYNEQFF. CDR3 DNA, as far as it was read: TGTGCCAGCAGCTTAGCAGGGGGAAATTACAATGAG.

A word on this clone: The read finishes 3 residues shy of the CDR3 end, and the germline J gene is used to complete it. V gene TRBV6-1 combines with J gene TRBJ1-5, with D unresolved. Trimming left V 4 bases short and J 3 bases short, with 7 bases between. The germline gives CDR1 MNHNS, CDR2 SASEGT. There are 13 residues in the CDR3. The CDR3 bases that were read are TGTGCCAGCAGTGCCGGGGACAATCAGCCC. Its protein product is CASSAGDNQP. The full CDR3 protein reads CASSAGDNQPQHF.

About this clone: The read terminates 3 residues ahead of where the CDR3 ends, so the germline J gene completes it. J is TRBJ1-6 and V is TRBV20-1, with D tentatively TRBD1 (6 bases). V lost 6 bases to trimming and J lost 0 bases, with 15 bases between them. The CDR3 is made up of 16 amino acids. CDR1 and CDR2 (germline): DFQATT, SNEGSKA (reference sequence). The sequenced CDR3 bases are TGCAGTGCAGAAGGTACAGGGAGCTCCTATAATTCACCC. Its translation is CSAEGTGSSYNSP. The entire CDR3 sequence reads CSAEGTGSSYNSPLHF.

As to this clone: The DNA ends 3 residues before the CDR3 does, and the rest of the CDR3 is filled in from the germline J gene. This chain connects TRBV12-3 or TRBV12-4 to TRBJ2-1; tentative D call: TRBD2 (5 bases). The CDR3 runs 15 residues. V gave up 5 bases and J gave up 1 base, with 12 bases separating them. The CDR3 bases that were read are TGTGCCAGCAGTCTGAGCGGAATATCCTACAATGAG. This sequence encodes CASSLSGISYNE. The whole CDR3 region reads CASSLSGISYNEQFF.

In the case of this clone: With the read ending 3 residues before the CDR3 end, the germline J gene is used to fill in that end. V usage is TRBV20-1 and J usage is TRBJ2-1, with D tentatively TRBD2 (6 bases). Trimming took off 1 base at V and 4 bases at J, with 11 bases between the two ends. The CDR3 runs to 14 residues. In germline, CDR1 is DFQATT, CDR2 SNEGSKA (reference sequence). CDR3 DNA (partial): TGCAGTGCTAGAGCCGGGGGTCTTTACAATGAG. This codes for CSARAGGLYNE. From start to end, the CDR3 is CSARAGGLYNEQFF.

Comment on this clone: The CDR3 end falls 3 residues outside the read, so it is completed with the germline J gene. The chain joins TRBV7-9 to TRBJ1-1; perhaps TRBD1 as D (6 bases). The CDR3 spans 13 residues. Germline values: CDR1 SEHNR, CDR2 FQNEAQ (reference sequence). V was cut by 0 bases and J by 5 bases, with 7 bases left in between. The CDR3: CASSLAQGTEAFF. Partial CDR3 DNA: TGTGCCAGCAGCTTAGCACAGGGAACTGAA.

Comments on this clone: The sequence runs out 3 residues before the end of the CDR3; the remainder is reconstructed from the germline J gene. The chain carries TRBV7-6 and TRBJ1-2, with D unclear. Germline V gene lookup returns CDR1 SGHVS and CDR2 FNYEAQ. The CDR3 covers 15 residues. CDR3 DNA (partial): TGTGCCAGCAGCTTAGTGGGCGCTAGCACAGATACC. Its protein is CASSLVGASTDT. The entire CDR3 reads CASSLVGASTDTYTF.

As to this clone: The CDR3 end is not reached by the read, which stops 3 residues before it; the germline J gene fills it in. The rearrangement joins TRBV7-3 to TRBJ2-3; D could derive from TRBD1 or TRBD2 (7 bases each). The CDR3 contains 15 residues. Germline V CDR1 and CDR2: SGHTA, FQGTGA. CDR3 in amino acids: CASSEGGGGVKTQYF. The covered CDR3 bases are TGTGCCAGCAGCGAAGGGGGAGGGGGCGTGAAGACG.

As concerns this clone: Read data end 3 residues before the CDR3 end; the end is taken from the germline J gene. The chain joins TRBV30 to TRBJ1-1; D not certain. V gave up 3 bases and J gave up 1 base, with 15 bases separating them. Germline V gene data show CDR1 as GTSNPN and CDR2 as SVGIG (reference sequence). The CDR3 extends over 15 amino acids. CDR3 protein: CAWSQVVGPNTEAFF. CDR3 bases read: TGTGCCTGGAGCCAAGTAGTAGGGCCGAACACTGAA.

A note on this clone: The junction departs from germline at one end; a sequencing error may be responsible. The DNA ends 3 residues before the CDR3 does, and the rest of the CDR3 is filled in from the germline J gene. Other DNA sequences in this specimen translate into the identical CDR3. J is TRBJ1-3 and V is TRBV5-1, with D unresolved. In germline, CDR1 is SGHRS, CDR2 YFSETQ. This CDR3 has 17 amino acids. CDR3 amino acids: CASSLESGSFSGNTIYF. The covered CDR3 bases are TGCGCCAGCAGCTTGGAATCAGGCAGCTTCTCTGGAAACACG.

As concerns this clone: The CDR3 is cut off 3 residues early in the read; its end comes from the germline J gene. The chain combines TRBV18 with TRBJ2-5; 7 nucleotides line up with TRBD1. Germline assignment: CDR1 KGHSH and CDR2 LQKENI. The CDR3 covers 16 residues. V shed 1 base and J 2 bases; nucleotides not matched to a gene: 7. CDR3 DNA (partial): TGTGCCAGCTCACCACAAGTAGGGGGCCCTCAAGAGACC. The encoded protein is CASSPQVGGPQET. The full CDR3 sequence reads CASSPQVGGPQETQYF.

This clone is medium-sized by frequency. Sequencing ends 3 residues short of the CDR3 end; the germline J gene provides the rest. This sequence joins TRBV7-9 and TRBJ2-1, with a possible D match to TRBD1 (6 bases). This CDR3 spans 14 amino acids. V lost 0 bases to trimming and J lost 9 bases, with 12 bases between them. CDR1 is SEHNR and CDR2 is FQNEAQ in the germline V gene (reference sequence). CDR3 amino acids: CASSLAQQGREQFF. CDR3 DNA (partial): TGTGCCAGCAGCTTAGCGCAGCAGGGGCGTGAG.

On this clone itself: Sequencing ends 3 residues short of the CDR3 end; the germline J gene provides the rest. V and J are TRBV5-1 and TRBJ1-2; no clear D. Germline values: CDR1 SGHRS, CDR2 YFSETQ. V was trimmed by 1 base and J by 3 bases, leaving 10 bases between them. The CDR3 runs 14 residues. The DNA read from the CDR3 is TGCGCCAGCAGCTTGTCTACAGTAGACTATGGC. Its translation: CASSLSTVDYG. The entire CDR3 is CASSLSTVDYGYTF.

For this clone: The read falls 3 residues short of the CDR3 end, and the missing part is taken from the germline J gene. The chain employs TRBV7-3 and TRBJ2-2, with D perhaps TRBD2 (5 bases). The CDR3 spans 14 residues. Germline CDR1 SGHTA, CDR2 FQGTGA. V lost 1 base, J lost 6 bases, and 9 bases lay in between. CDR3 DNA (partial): TGTGCCAGCAGCTTAATCTCTAGCTCCGGGGAG. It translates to CASSLISSSGE. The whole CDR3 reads CASSLISSSGELFF.

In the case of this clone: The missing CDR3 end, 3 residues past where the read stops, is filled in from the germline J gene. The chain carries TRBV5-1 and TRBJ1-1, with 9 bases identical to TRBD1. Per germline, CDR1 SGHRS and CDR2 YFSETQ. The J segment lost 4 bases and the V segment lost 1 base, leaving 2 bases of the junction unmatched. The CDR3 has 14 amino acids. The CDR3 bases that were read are TGCGCCAGCAGCTTGACAGGGGGCGGCACTGAA. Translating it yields CASSLTGGGTE. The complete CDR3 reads CASSLTGGGTEAFF.